Below, 17 T cell receptor beta chains from the same sample are listed, as sequenced in a study of T cells after yellow fever vaccination. TCRdb called the 5' RACE reads again in MiXCR, with one record for every CDR3 protein. The table records some 320,000 distinct CDR3 sequences, roughly 4% of them present only once. Sequences were derived from PBMCs, sampled 5 days after the yellow fever booster vaccination. The receptor set was obtained from a man between 18 and 29 years old who received the YFV17D yellow fever vaccine.

This clonotype has ten or more counts. This chain joins TRBV5-1 and TRBJ1-5, with D uncertain. The CDR3 is 20 amino acids. CDR1 and CDR2 from the germline V gene are SGHRS and YFSETQ. Trimming took 1 base from V and 0 from J, leaving 23 bases between them. DNA for the CDR3: TGCGCCAGCAGCTTGAGAACATTAGCCACGAAAGATTCTAGCAATCAGCCCCAGCATTTT. Translation gives CASSLRTLATKDSSNQPQHF.

The chain couples TRBV9 to TRBJ1-1; 9 nucleotides match TRBD1. V was pared by 3 bases and J by 2 bases, with 2 bases of the junction left unmatched. This CDR3 is built from 14 residues. CDR1 is SGDLS, CDR2 YYNGEE, per germline. CDR3: CASSETGGNTEAFF. The CDR3 DNA is TGTGCCAGCAGCGAGACAGGGGGAAACACTGAAGCTTTCTTT. Supplemented by reference TRBV9 and TRBJ1-1, the full variable domain reads DSGVTQTPKHLITATGQRVTLRCSPRSGDLSVYWYQQSLDQGLQFLIQYYNGEERAKGNILERFSAQQFPDLHSELNLSSLELGDSALYFCASSETGGNTEAFFGQGTRLTVV.

In its sample, this clonotype was seen a few times. The genes are TRBV9 and TRBJ2-3, with TRBD1 identical over 7 bases. The CDR3 is 15 amino acids. Losses at the gene ends were 3 bases for V and 1 base for J; bases not matched to a gene: 5. Germline V lookup: CDR1 SGDLS, CDR2 YYNGEE. The CDR3 DNA reads as TGTGCCAGCAGCGCCCGACAGGGAGGCACAGATACGCAGTATTTT. Amino acids: CASSARQGGTDTQYF.

The sample holds many counts of this clonotype. The rearrangement links TRBV7-9 to TRBJ2-2; D gene unclear. The CDR3 spans 13 residues. CDR1 SEHNR and CDR2 FQNEAQ come from the germline V gene (reference sequence). Trimming pared 5 bases from V and 2 bases from J, leaving 6 bases between. DNA for the CDR3: TGTGCCAGCAGCCCGCGTAACACCGGGGAGCTGTTTTTT. Translating it yields CASSPRNTGELFF.

J is TRBJ2-7 and V is TRBV2, with unresolved D. The germline gives CDR1 SNHLY, CDR2 FYNNEI. The CDR3 is 14 amino acids. Trimming stripped 5 bases from V and 3 bases from J, with 14 bases between. In nucleotides, the CDR3 is TGTGCCAGCAGTCTAGAGATGCCCGTCTACGAGCAGTACTTC. Its protein is CASSLEMPVYEQYF. The full variable domain, completed using reference TRBV2 and TRBJ2-7, is EPEVTQTPSHQVTQMGQEVILRCVPISNHLYFYWYRQILGQKVEFLVSFYNNEISEKSEIFDDQFSVERPDGSNFTLKIRSTKLEDSAMYFCASSLEMPVYEQYFGPGTRLTVT.

This clonotype was recorded at least ten times. V gene TRBV4-3 combines with J gene TRBJ2-1; 7 nucleotides align to TRBD1. CDR3 length equals 12 residues. Germline V lookup: CDR1 LGHNA, CDR2 YSLEER. With V trimmed by 0 bases and J by 15 bases, 5 bases remained unmatched. CDR3 protein: CASSQETGQLFF. The CDR3 region has the DNA TGCGCCAGCAGCCAAGAGACGGGACAGCTGTTCTTC.

The V gene is TRBV7-9, the J gene TRBJ2-5; TRBD1 matches 11 bases. The germline V gene encodes CDR1 SEHNR and CDR2 FQNEAQ (reference sequence). CDR3 length: 16 residues. The trim removed 1 base at V and 5 bases at J, leaving 6 bases unmatched. CDR3 bases: TGTGCCAGCAGCTTAGAAAGAGGACAGGGGGCTGAGACCCAGTACTTC. Translation: CASSLERGQGAETQYF.

This clonotype has more than one count but fewer than ten. The chain employs TRBV27 and TRBJ2-3, with 10 bases lining up with TRBD2. The length of the CDR3 is 17 residues. J was trimmed by 2 bases and V by 4 bases; bases with no gene match: 9. Germline V lookup: CDR1 MNHEY, CDR2 SMNVEV (reference sequence). CDR3 region: CASSSPLAGAFTDTQYF. In nucleotides, the CDR3 is TGTGCCAGCAGTTCACCCCTAGCGGGGGCCTTCACAGATACGCAGTATTTT.

This clonotype was detected ten times or more. The chain uses TRBV7-2 and TRBJ1-1, with TRBD1 as a possible D gene (5 bases). This CDR3 is 14 amino acids long. CDR1 is SGHTA, CDR2 FQGNSA, per germline. The V end was cut by 1 base, the J end by 4 bases, with 10 bases between. CDR3 amino acids: CASSLVGAGTEAFF. The CDR3 nucleotides read TGTGCCAGCAGCTTAGTAGGGGCGGGCACTGAAGCTTTCTTT.

This clonotype was observed a few times. The chain couples TRBV7-9 to TRBJ2-6; 7 nucleotides line up with TRBD1. CDR3 length: 15 amino acids. Germline V lookup: CDR1 SEHNR, CDR2 FQNEAQ (reference sequence). Unmatched junction bases numbered 7, after V lost 4 bases and J lost 7 bases. The CDR3, as DNA: TGTGCCAGCAGCTCCTCAGACAGGGCAGCCAACGTCCTGACTTTC. This sequence encodes CASSSSDRAANVLTF.

The genes are TRBV5-1 and TRBJ2-2; D perhaps matches TRBD2 (5 bases). The V gene lost 4 bases and the J gene lost 3 bases, with 10 bases spanning the gap. The germline gives CDR1 SGHRS, CDR2 YFSETQ. This CDR3 comprises 14 residues. The CDR3 nucleotides are TGCGCCAGCAGCAACGGACTTTACACCGGGGAGCTGTTTTTT. This translates into CASSNGLYTGELFF. Supplemented by reference TRBV5-1 and TRBJ2-2, the full variable domain reads KAGVTQTPRYLIKTRGQQVTLSCSPISGHRSVSWYQQTPGQGLQFLFEYFSETQRNKGNFPGRFSGRQFSNSRSEMNVSTLELGDSALYLCASSNGLYTGELFFGEGSRLTVL.

Only a few counts were recorded for this clonotype. The chain links TRBV5-1 to TRBJ1-1; perhaps TRBD1 as D (6 bases). Germline V lookup: CDR1 SGHRS, CDR2 YFSETQ. The CDR3 is made up of 13 amino acids. The V end was cut by 6 bases, the J end by 1 base, with 10 bases between. CDR3 DNA: TGCGCCAGCACCGGGGGCCAGAACACTGAAGCTTTCTTT. It codes for CASTGGQNTEAFF.

The table lists this clonotype with a few counts. This sequence joins TRBV5-1 and TRBJ1-2; D unclear. CDR1 is SGHRS and CDR2 is YFSETQ in the germline V gene. CDR3 length equals 14 residues. V lost 7 bases, J lost 4 bases, and 17 bases lay in between. The CDR3 sequence: CASRLGGSGYGYTF. In DNA form, the CDR3 reads TGCGCCAGCCGACTCGGAGGCAGTGGCTATGGCTACACCTTC.

This clonotype turned up a few times. The V and J genes are TRBV21-1 and TRBJ1-1; the table names TRBD1, a call not compared with the DNA. TRBV21-1 is a recognized pseudogene. This CDR3 spans 15 amino acids. This CDR3 is CASSGRTGRGTEAFF. The CDR3 DNA follows: TGTGCCAGCAGCGGACGGACAGGGCGCGGCACTGAAGCTTTCTTT.

The rearrangement joins TRBV20-1 to TRBJ2-7, with unresolved D. The CDR3 totals 12 residues. The germline CDR1 and CDR2 sequences are DFQATT and SNEGSKA (reference sequence). V shed 2 bases and J shed 5 bases, with 10 bases lying between them. CDR3 sequence (DNA): TGCAGTGCTAGACAGGATAGCAACGAGCAGTACTTC. This codes for CSARQDSNEQYF.

The rearrangement joins TRBV27 to TRBJ1-6; D gene ambiguous. The V gene's germline CDR1 is MNHEY and CDR2 SMNVEV (reference sequence). V dropped 6 bases and J dropped 10 bases, with 10 bases sitting between them. This CDR3 contains 12 residues. CDR3 amino acids: CASSLGRSPLHF. Here the CDR3 DNA reads TGTGCCAGCAGCCTAGGTCGGTCACCCCTCCACTTT.

In its sample, this clonotype was seen a few times. The J gene is TRBJ2-2, the V gene TRBV7-2, with D uncertain. Germline CDR1 reads SGHTA; CDR2 reads FQGNSA. The CDR3 loop spans 17 amino acids. V was pared by 8 bases and J by 7 bases, with 26 bases between. The CDR3 sequence: CASSLTSPPRLSGELFF. CDR3 coding DNA: TGTGCCAGCTCCCTAACGAGTCCTCCTCGCCTGAGCGGGGAGCTGTTTTTT.